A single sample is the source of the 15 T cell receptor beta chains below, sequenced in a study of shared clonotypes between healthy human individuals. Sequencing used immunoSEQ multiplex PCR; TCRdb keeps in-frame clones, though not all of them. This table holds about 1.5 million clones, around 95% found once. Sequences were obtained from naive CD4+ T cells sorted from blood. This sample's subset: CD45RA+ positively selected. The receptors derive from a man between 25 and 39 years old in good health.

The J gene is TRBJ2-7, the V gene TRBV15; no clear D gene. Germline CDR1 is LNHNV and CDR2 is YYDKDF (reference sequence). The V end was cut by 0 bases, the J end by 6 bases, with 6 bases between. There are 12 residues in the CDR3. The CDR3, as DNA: TGTGCCACCAGCAGAGAATCTTTCGAGCAGTACTTC. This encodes CATSRESFEQYF. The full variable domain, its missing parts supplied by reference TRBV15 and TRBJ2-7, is DAMVIQNPRYQVTQFGKPVTLSCSQTLNHNVMYWYQQKSSQAPKLLFHYYDKDFNNEADTPDNFQSRRPNTSFCFLDIRSPGLGDTAMYLCATSRESFEQYFGPGTRLTVT.

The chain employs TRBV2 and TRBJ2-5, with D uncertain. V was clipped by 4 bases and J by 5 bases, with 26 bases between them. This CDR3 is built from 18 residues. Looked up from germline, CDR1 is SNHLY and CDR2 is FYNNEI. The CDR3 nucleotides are TGTGCCAGCAGTGTCTGGGCAGGCGAGTTCCAAAATCGGGAGACCCAGTACTTC. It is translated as CASSVWAGEFQNRETQYF.

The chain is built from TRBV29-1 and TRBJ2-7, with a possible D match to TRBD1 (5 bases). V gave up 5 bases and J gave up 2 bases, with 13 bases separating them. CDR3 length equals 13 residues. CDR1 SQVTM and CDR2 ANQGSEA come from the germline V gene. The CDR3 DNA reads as TGCAGCGTTAGAGTGTCAGGGCCCTACGAGCAGTACTTC. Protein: CSVRVSGPYEQYF.

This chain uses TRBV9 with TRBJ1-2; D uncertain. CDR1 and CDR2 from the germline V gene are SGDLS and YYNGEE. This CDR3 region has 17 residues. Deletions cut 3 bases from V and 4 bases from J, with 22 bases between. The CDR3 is CASSGNGGYGLGYGYTF. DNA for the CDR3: TGTGCCAGCAGCGGGAATGGTGGATACGGACTCGGCTATGGCTACACCTTC.

CDR3 DNA: TGTGCCAGCACCCCTACAGGGGAACGTGATGAGCAGTTCTTC. It specifies CASTPTGERDEQFF. The rearrangement uses TRBV6-5 and TRBJ2-1, with 7 bases identical to TRBD1. The CDR3 sequence is 14 residues long. J was trimmed by 8 bases and V by 7 bases; bases with no gene match: 11. CDR1 and CDR2 from the germline V gene are MNHEY and SVGAGI.

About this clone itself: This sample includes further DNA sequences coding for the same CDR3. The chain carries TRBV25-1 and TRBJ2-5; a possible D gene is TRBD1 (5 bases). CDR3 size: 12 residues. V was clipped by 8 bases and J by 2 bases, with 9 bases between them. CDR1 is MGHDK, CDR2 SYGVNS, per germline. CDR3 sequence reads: CASGRGQETQYF. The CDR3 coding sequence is TGTGCCAGCGGTAGGGGACAAGAGACCCAGTACTTC. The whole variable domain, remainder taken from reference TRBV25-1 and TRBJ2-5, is EADIYQTPRYLVIGTGKKITLECSQTMGHDKMYWYQQDPGMELHLIHYSYGVNSTEKGDLSSESTVSRIRTEHFPLTLESARPSHTSQYLCASGRGQETQYFGPGTRLLVL.

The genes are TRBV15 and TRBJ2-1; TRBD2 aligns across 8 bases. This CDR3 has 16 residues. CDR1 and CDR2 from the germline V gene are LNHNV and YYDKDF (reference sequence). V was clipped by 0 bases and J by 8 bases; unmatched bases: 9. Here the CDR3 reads CATSRERAGVNDEQFF. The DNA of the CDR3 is TGTGCCACCAGCAGAGAGCGAGCGGGAGTAAACGATGAGCAGTTCTTC.

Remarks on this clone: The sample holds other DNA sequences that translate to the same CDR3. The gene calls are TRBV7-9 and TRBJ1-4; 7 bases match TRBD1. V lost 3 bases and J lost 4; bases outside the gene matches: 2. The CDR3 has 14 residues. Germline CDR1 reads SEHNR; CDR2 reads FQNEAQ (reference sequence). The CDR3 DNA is TGTGCCAGCAGCTTGGGACAGTATAATGAAAAACTGTTTTTT. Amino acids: CASSLGQYNEKLFF.

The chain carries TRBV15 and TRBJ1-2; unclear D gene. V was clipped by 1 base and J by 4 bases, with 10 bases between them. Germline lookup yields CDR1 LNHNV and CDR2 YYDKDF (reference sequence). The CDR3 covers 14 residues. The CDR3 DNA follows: TGTGCCACCAGCAGAGGCCTGGGGAGCTATGGCTACACCTTC. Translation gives CATSRGLGSYGYTF.

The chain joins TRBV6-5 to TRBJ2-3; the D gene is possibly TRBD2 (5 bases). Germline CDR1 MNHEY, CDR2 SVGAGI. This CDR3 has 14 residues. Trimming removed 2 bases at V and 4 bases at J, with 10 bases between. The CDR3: CASSYREGPDTQYF. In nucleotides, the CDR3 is TGTGCCAGCAGTTACCGTGAGGGCCCAGATACGCAGTATTTT.

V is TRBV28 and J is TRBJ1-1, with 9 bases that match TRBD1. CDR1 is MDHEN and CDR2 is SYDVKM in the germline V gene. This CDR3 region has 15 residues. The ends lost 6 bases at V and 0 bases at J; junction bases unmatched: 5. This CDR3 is CASRQGARVNTEAFF. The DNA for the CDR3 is TGTGCCAGCAGACAGGGGGCAAGGGTGAACACTGAAGCTTTCTTT.

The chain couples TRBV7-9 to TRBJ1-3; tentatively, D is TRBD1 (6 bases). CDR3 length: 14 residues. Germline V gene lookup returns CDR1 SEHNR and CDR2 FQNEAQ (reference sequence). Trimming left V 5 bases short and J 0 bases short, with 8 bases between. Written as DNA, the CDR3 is TGTGCCAGCAGCCCAGGGGTCTCTGGAAACACCATATATTTT. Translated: CASSPGVSGNTIYF.

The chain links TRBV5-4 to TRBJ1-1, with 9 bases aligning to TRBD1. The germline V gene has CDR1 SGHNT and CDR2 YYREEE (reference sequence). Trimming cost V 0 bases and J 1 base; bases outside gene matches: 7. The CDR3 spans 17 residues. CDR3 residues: CASSLGDRGWGNTEAFF. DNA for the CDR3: TGTGCCAGCAGCTTGGGAGACAGGGGGTGGGGGAACACTGAAGCTTTCTTT.

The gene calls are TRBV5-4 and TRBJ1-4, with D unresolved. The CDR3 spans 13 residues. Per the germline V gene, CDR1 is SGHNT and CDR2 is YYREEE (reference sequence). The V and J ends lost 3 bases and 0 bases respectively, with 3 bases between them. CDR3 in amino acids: CASSYSTNEKLFF. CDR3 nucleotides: TGTGCCAGCAGCTATTCAACTAATGAAAAACTGTTTTTT. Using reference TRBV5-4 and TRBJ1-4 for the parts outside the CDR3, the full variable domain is ETGVTQSPTHLIKTRGQQVTLRCSSQSGHNTVSWYQQALGQGPQFIFQYYREEENGRGNFPPRFSGLQFPNYSSELNVNALELDDSALYLCASSYSTNEKLFFGSGTQLSVL.

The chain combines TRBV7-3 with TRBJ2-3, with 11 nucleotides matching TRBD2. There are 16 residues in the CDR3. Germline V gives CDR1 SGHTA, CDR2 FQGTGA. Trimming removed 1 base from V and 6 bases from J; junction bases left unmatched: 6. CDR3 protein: CASSLISGRAGDTQYF. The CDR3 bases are TGTGCCAGCAGCTTAATTAGCGGGAGGGCCGGGGATACGCAGTATTTT.